This entry is about one TCR beta chain. Generated by immunoSEQ multiplex PCR, the TCRdb table keeps only in-frame clones and is missing some. The table includes some 400,000 clones, 95% detected once. Germline assignment: CDR1 MGHDK and CDR2 SYGVNS. V lost 4 bases and J lost 0, with 7 bases in between. The CDR3 consists of 14 residues. This sample is drawn from a study of shared T cell receptors in the human thymus. J is TRBJ1-5 and V is TRBV25-1; D call uncertain. This clonotype originated in a human donor. The source material was thymocytes. The CDR3 loop is CASSVGYSNQPQHF. DNA of the CDR3: TGTGCCAGCAGTGTGGGTTATAGCAATCAGCCCCAGCATTTT.